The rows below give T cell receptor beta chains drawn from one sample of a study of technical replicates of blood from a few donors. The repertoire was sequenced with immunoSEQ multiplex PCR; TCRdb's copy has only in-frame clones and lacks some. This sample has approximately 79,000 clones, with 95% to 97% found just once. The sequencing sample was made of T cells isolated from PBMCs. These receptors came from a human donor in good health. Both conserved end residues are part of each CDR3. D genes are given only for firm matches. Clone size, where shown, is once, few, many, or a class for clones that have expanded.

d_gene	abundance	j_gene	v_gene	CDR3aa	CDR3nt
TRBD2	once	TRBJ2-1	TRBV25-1	CASSEGLALNEQFF	TGTGCCAGCAGTGAGGGACTAGCGTTGAATGAGCAGTTCTTC
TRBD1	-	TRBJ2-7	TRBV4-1	CASSPDRGHYEQYF	TGCGCCAGCAGCCCGGACAGGGGACATTACGAGCAGTACTTC
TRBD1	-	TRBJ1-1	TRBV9	CASSQGGRGAFF	TGTGCCAGCAGCCAGGGGGGTCGTGGAGCTTTCTTT
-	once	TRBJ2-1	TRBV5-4	CASSPELANEQFF	TGTGCCAGCAGCCCGGAACTAGCCAATGAGCAGTTCTTC
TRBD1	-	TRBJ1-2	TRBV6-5	CASSYSATGASYTF	TGTGCCAGCAGTTACTCGGCGACAGGGGCGAGCTACACCTTC
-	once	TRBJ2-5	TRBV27	CASSLGPFEVLGEETQYF	TGTGCCAGCAGCCTAGGCCCCTTCGAGGTGCTAGGGGAAGAGACCCAGTACTTC
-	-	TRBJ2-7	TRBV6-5	CASSYSRYAEQYF	TGTGCCAGCAGTTACTCGAGATACGCAGAGCAGTACTTC
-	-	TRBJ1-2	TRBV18	CASSPRQGTDYGYTF	TGTGCCAGCTCACCAAGGCAAGGAACAGACTATGGCTACACCTTC
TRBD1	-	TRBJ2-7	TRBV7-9	CASSLGGQPYEQYF	TGTGCCAGCAGCTTAGGGGGACAGCCCTACGAGCAGTACTTC
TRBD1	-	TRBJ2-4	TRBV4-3	CASSHVTGALVGNIQYF	TGCGCCAGCAGCCATGTGACAGGGGCTCTAGTGGGAAACATTCAGTACTTC
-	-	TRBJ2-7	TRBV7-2	CASSLDSGFYEQYF	TGTGCCAGCAGCTTAGATAGCGGTTTCTACGAGCAGTACTTC
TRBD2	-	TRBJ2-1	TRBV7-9	CASSSKAGFSYNEQFF	TGTGCCAGCAGCTCCAAAGCGGGGTTCTCCTACAATGAGCAGTTCTTC
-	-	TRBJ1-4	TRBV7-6	CASSLAGREMSLNEKLFF	TGTGCCAGCAGCTTAGCGGGCAGGGAAATGAGCCTAAATGAAAAACTGTTTTTT
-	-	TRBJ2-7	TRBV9	CASSFSSSDEQYF	TGTGCCAGCAGCTTTTCCTCAAGCGACGAGCAGTACTTC
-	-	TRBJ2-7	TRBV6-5	CASSSGQGIYEQYF	TGTGCCAGCAGTTCAGGTCAGGGGATATACGAGCAGTACTTC
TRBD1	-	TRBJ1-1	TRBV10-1	CASSYRGPTEAFF	TGCGCCAGCAGTTATAGGGGGCCGACTGAAGCTTTCTTT
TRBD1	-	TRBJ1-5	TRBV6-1	CASRDSHNQPQHF	TGTGCCAGCCGGGACAGCCACAATCAGCCCCAGCATTTT
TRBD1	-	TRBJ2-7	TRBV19	CASSTRTGGYEQYF	TGTGCCAGTAGTACGAGGACAGGGGGCTACGAGCAGTACTTC
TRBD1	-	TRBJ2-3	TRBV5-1	CASSLGDRGLGDTQYF	TGCGCCAGCAGCTTGGGTGACAGGGGGCTAGGGGATACGCAGTATTTT
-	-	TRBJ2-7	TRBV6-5	CASRHAGGRRLEQYF	TGTGCCAGCAGGCACGCAGGAGGACGGCGTCTCGAGCAGTACTTC
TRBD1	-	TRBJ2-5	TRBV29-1	CSAHSTGKETQYF	TGCAGCGCCCACTCGACAGGGAAAGAGACCCAGTACTTC
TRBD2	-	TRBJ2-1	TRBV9	CASNLAGVSYNEQFF	TGTGCCAGCAACCTAGCGGGAGTATCCTACAATGAGCAGTTCTTC
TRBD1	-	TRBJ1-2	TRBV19	CASTSGTGIRGYTF	TGTGCCAGTACCTCCGGGACAGGGATTCGCGGCTACACCTTC
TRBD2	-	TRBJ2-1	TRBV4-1	CASSLPPRERVNEQFF	TGCGCCAGCAGCCTCCCCCCGCGGGAGCGAGTCAATGAGCAGTTCTTC
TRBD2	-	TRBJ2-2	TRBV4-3	CASSQDEGLALTGELFF	TGCGCCAGCAGCCAAGACGAAGGACTAGCGTTGACCGGGGAGCTGTTTTTT
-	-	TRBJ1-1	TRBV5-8	CASSFGGWAQKAFF	TGTGCCAGCAGTTTTGGAGGCTGGGCCCAGAAAGCTTTCTTT
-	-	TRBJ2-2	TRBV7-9	CAITTGELFF	TGTGCCATTACTACCGGGGAGCTGTTTTTT
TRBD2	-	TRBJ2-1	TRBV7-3	CASSLSLAGGEQFF	TGTGCCAGCAGCCTAAGCCTCGCGGGAGGTGAGCAGTTCTTC
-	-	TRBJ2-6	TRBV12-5	CASGSHYSSGANVLTF	TGTGCTAGTGGTTCCCACTACTCCTCTGGGGCCAACGTCCTGACTTTC
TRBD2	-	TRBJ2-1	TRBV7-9	CASSLVTGGPGNEQFF	TGTGCCAGCAGCTTAGTGACGGGAGGGCCCGGTAATGAGCAGTTCTTC
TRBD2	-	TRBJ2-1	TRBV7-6	CASSITSGSSYNEQFF	TGTGCCAGCAGCATCACTAGCGGGAGCTCCTACAATGAGCAGTTCTTC
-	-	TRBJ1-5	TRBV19	CATTNGFSNQPQHF	TGTGCCACCACAAATGGTTTTAGCAATCAGCCCCAGCATTTT
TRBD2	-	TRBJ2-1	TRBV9	CASSVGTSGSNEQFF	TGTGCCAGCAGCGTAGGGACTAGCGGGAGTAATGAGCAGTTCTTC
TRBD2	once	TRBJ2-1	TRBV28	CASSFGAGGRNEQFF	TGTGCCAGCAGTTTCGGGGCGGGAGGAAGGAATGAGCAGTTCTTC
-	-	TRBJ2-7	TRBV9	CASSSGNSYEQYF	TGTGCCAGCAGCTCAGGGAACTCTTACGAGCAGTACTTC
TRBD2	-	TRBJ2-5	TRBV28	CASSLTGGPETQYF	TGTGCCAGCAGTTTGACGGGAGGTCCAGAGACCCAGTACTTC
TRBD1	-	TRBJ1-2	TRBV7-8	CASSLSTGVDGYTF	TGTGCCAGCAGCTTATCAACAGGGGTTGATGGCTACACCTTC
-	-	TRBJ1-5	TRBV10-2	CASRSGMSQPQHF	TGCGCCAGCAGATCAGGGATGAGTCAGCCCCAGCATTTT
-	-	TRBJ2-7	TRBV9	CASSAGVSYEQYF	TGTGCCAGCAGCGCCGGGGTATCCTACGAGCAGTACTTC
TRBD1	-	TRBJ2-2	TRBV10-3	CAITPSGQENTGELFF	TGTGCCATCACCCCGAGCGGACAGGAGAACACCGGGGAGCTGTTTTTT
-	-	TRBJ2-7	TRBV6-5	CASSYSASPRLREQYF	TGTGCCAGCAGTTACTCTGCCAGCCCCAGATTGAGGGAGCAGTACTTC